The subject of this entry is one T cell receptor beta chain. Authors' data handling: For nucleated cells, counts were estimated from reference gene primer amplification. Using immunoSEQ multiplex PCR, the repertoire was profiled, and TCRdb retains in-frame clones only, with some absent. V, J and clone size derive from that table, while D and trimming were established from the DNA sequence. The sample records 270,000 or so clones, roughly four fifths being singletons. The data were obtained in a study of blood T cell repertoires in COVID-19. Study-level information: PBMCs, B-cell-depleted T cells, or T cells were the source of the cDNA or gDNA that made up the material.

The CDR3 covers 13 residues. CDR1 LGHDT and CDR2 YNNKEL come from the germline V gene (reference sequence). V was pared by 6 bases and J by 4 bases, with 4 bases of the junction left unmatched. Participants' reported clinical history set cohort assignment. Two negative PCRs, clearance, or symptom resolution were required of recovered Cohort 3 donors. The rearrangement joins TRBV3-1 (or the pseudogene TRBV3-2) to TRBJ2-7; 9 bases agree with TRBD2. This sequence originates from a man aged 50 to 59 who had recovered from COVID-19. The material sequenced was PBMCs or T cells enriched from blood (not recorded which). The CDR3 bases are TGTGCCAGCAGGCGGGGGGGCAATTACGAGCAGTACTTC. The encoded protein is CASRRGGNYEQYF.